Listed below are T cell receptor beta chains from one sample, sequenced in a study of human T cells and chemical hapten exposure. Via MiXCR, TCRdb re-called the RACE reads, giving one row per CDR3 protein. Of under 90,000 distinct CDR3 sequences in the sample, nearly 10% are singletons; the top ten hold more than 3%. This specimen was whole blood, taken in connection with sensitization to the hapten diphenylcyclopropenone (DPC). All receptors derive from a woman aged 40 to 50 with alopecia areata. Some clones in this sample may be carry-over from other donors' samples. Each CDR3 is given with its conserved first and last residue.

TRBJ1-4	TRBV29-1	CSAASRAGGLGYEKLFF
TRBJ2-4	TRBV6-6	CASSKGGQGTKNIQYF
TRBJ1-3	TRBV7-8	CASSLTGAGGNTIYF
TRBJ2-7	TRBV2	CASSDGGSQYEQYF
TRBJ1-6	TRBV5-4	CASSFWTVNSPLHF
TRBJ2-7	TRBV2	CASSEAQFLQYF
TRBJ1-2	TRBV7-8	CASSQMGRPSEYGYTF
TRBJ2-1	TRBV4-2	CASSQEEDWSYNEQFF
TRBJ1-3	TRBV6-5	CASSYSNSHGDSGNTIYF
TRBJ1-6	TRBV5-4	CASSFGTGFSPLHF
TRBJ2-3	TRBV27	CASSSAGESTDTQYF
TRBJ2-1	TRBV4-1	CASSQVNLGGTEQFF
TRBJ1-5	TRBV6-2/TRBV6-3	CASSGQGAGNQPQHF
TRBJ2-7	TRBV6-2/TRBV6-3	CASSRTSRSSYEQYF
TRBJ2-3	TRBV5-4	CASSFGLTYTDTQYF
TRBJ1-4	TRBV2	CASSDVLGQGNEKLFF
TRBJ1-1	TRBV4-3	CASSQRTGRDTEAFF
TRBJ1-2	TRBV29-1	CSGREGTYGYTF
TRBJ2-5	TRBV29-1	CSVAAGTEGETQYF
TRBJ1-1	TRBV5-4	CASSLDQGHFWDTEAFF
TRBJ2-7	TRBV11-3	CASSLTGASAEQYF
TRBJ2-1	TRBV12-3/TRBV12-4	CASSPTLGLEQFF
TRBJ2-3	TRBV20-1	CSATRGTDTQYF
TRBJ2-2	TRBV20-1	CSALLGSGELFF
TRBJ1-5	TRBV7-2	CASSLMGQPQHF
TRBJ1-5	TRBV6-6	CASGRAESNQPQHF
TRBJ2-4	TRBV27	CASSWGQSKNIQYF
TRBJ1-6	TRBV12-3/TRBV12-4	CASSPRTGENSPLHF
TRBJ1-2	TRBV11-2	CASSPLQGHNYGYTF